This TCR beta chain originates from a study of T cells in tumors after PD-1 blockade. About the study: Excluded were patients with checkpoint blockade, immunosuppressants, or radiotherapy or other anti-cancer therapy within 4 weeks. Treatment was either pembrolizumab 200 mg every 3 weeks or cemiplimab 350 mg every 2 weeks. During anti-PD-1 treatment, some patients continued daily vismodegib 150 mg.

Generated by immunoSEQ multiplex PCR, the TCRdb table keeps only in-frame clones and is missing some. The table lists about 35,000 clones, around 80% of them singletons. The CDR3 covers 18 residues. Trimming took 0 bases from V and 7 from J; bases not matched to a gene: 10. CDR1 ENHRY and CDR2 SYGVKD come from the germline V gene. The J gene is TRBJ2-1, the V gene TRBV10-3, with 12 nucleotides matching TRBD2. The sample was PBMCs, taken before anti-PD-1 treatment. This sequence originates from a human donor with basal cell carcinoma. CDR3 residues: CAISESMVLAGGPNEQFF. Written as DNA, the CDR3 is TGTGCCATCAGTGAGTCTATGGTCCTAGCGGGAGGGCCGAATGAGCAGTTCTTC.